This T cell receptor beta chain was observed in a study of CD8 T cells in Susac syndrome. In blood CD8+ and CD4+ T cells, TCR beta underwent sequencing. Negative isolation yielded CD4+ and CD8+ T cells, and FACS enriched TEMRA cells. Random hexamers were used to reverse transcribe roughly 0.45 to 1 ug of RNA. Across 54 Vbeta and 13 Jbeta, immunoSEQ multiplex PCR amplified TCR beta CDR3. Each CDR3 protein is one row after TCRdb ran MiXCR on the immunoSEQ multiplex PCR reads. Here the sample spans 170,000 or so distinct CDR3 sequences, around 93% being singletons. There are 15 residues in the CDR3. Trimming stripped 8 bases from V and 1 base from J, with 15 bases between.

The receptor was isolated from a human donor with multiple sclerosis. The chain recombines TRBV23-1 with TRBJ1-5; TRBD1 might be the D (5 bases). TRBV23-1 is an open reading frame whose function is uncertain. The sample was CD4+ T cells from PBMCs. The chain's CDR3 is CASGPGHRSNQPQHF. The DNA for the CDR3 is TGCGCCAGCGGCCCCGGACATAGGAGCAATCAGCCCCAGCATTTT.